These 15 T cell receptor beta chains came from one sample sequenced in a study of control samples from healthy donors and cancer patients. TCRdb's table, derived via immunoSEQ multiplex PCR, lists solely in-frame clones and lacks some. The repertoire consists of some 120,000 clones, with 80% to 90% occurring once and the leading ten covering about an eighth. The sequencing sample was made of blood. These receptors originate from a man between 25 and 39 years old in good health.

The rearrangement links TRBV5-6 to TRBJ1-3; 7 bases are a match to TRBD1. The junction had 6 bases not matched to a gene; V was cut back by 7 bases and J by 2 bases. The CDR3 has 14 amino acids. Germline V gene lookup returns CDR1 SGHDT and CDR2 YYEEEE. The CDR3 is CASGRGFAGNTIYF. In DNA, the CDR3 is TGTGCCAGCGGCAGGGGGTTCGCTGGAAACACCATATATTTT.

CDR3 residues: CASSPDGHYEQYF. The CDR3 nucleotides are TGCGCCAGCAGCCCAGACGGCCACTACGAGCAGTACTTC. The gene calls are TRBV4-1 and TRBJ2-7; D remains ambiguous. This CDR3 contains 13 residues. Trimming cost V 4 bases and J 3 bases, with 10 bases left between them. Germline V gene lookup returns CDR1 MGHRA and CDR2 YSYEKL.

The CDR3, as DNA: TGCGCCAGCAGCTTGGGGCCCTCCCCCAACGAGCAGTACTTC. Its protein is CASSLGPSPNEQYF. This rearrangement joins TRBV5-1 to TRBJ2-7; D is undetermined. Deletions cut 0 bases from V and 5 bases from J, with 12 bases between. Germline CDR1 reads SGHRS; CDR2 reads YFSETQ. The CDR3 loop spans 14 amino acids.

This chain connects TRBV5-1 to TRBJ1-3, with no clear D. This CDR3 is 14 amino acids long. Trimming took off 1 base at V and 4 bases at J, with 9 bases between the two ends. Germline-derived CDR1 and CDR2 are SGHRS and YFSETQ. The CDR3 spells CASSLYEGGNTIYF. CDR3 nucleotide sequence: TGCGCCAGCAGCTTGTATGAGGGCGGAAACACCATATATTTT.

This clone appeared a few times. The chain is built from TRBV4-1 and TRBJ1-5, with D uncertain. The CDR3 has 13 residues. CDR1 MGHRA and CDR2 YSYEKL come from the germline V gene. Between the trimmed V and J ends, which lost 1 base and 7 bases, there was a span of 8 bases. The CDR3: CASSQVEGQPQHF. The CDR3 bases are TGCGCCAGCAGCCAAGTGGAGGGCCAGCCCCAGCATTTT.

The rearrangement links TRBV19 to TRBJ1-5; D is unresolved. The V gene lost 2 bases and the J gene lost 4 bases, with 9 bases spanning the gap. Germline CDR1 reads LNHDA; CDR2 reads SQIVND (reference sequence). The CDR3 length is 14 residues. The CDR3 DNA is TGTGCCAGTAGTATAAGCGGATCAAATCAGCCCCAGCATTTT. Translation: CASSISGSNQPQHF.

This rearrangement joins TRBV25-1 to TRBJ1-2, with D possibly matching TRBD1 (5 bases). Looked up from germline, CDR1 is MGHDK and CDR2 is SYGVNS. Trimming cost V 6 bases and J 5 bases, with 10 bases left between them. This CDR3 contains 12 residues. In DNA, the CDR3 is TGTGCCAGCAGGCAGGGCCTTTATGGCTACACCTTC. This encodes CASRQGLYGYTF.

CDR3 DNA: TGTGCCACCAGCGGGGGTATAGGGGACACTGAAGCTTTCTTT. Its translation is CATSGGIGDTEAFF. The V and J genes are TRBV15 and TRBJ1-1, with D perhaps matching TRBD1 (5 bases). Germline loops: CDR1 LNHNV, CDR2 YYDKDF (reference sequence). CDR3 length: 14 amino acids. V lost 5 bases, J lost 3 bases, and 13 bases lay in between. The entire variable domain, with the rest obtained from reference TRBV15 and TRBJ1-1, is as follows: DAMVIQNPRYQVTQFGKPVTLSCSQTLNHNVMYWYQQKSSQAPKLLFHYYDKDFNNEADTPDNFQSRRPNTSFCFLDIRSPGLGDTAMYLCATSGGIGDTEAFFGQGTRLTVV.

J is TRBJ1-1 and V is TRBV11-2; D gene uncertain. The CDR3 consists of 11 residues. Trimming shortened V by 5 bases and J by 4 bases, and 5 bases separated the two germline ends. CDR1 is SGHAT and CDR2 is FQNNGV in the germline V gene. The chain's CDR3 is CASSPLTEAFF. CDR3 in DNA: TGTGCCAGCAGCCCCCTCACTGAAGCTTTCTTT.

The chain is built from TRBV3-1 (or the pseudogene TRBV3-2) and TRBJ2-3; possibly TRBD1 or TRBD2 for D (6 bases each). The germline CDR1 and CDR2 sequences are LGHDT and YNNKEL (reference sequence). Deletions cut 2 bases from V and 4 bases from J, with 13 bases between. This CDR3 has 15 residues. The CDR3 bases are TGTGCCAGCAGCCAAATGTTAAGGGGGGCAGATACGCAGTATTTT. Protein sequence: CASSQMLRGADTQYF.

The chain joins TRBV10-3 to TRBJ2-1; 10 positions agree with TRBD2. The V and J ends lost 0 bases and 8 bases, in that order; junction bases with no gene match: 4. The CDR3 totals 15 residues. Germline assignment: CDR1 ENHRY and CDR2 SYGVKD. This chain's CDR3 is CAISESSGGAYEQFF. The CDR3 DNA is TGTGCCATCAGTGAGTCGAGCGGGGGGGCCTATGAGCAGTTCTTC.

J is TRBJ1-1 and V is TRBV5-1, with unresolved D. From germline, CDR1 is SGHRS and CDR2 YFSETQ. The CDR3 contains 14 residues. The V and J ends lost 0 bases and 1 base respectively, with 7 bases between them. The CDR3 spells CASSLGRRNTEAFF. Here the CDR3 DNA reads TGCGCCAGCAGCTTGGGTCGGAGGAACACTGAAGCTTTCTTT. The entire variable domain, with the rest obtained from reference TRBV5-1 and TRBJ1-1, is as follows: KAGVTQTPRYLIKTRGQQVTLSCSPISGHRSVSWYQQTPGQGLQFLFEYFSETQRNKGNFPGRFSGRQFSNSRSEMNVSTLELGDSALYLCASSLGRRNTEAFFGQGTRLTVV.

This clone was counted only a few times. V is TRBV9 and J is TRBJ1-3; TRBD1 might be the D (5 bases). Trimming stripped 4 bases from V and 4 bases from J, with 12 bases between. The germline V gene encodes CDR1 SGDLS and CDR2 YYNGEE. The CDR3 has 14 amino acids. CDR3 sequence (DNA): TGTGCCAGCAGCCTCCGGGACCGAGGAAACACCATATATTTT. Protein sequence: CASSLRDRGNTIYF.

This clone was observed a few times. The chain has TRBV20-1 and TRBJ1-5, with D perhaps TRBD1 (6 bases). V was shortened by 3 bases and J by 7 bases, with 25 bases between the two germline ends. The germline gives CDR1 DFQATT, CDR2 SNEGSKA (reference sequence). The CDR3 totals 17 residues. Written as DNA, the CDR3 is TGCAGTGCTAGTTCAGCGGCCATGGGCCAGGGGAAACAGCCCCAGCATTTT. It codes for CSASSAAMGQGKQPQHF.

This chain joins TRBV14 and TRBJ2-2; no reliable D call. The CDR3 sequence is 14 residues long. Germline V gene data show CDR1 as SGHDN and CDR2 as FVKESK. V lost 5 bases and J lost 2, with 9 bases in between. CDR3 region: CASSLTLNTGELFF. CDR3 bases: TGTGCCAGCAGCTTGACCCTTAACACCGGGGAGCTGTTTTTT.